This TCR beta chain was sequenced for a study of identical twins. Study outcomes and limitations: Sequences that were beta out-of-frame showed weaker excess twin sharing.

The length of the CDR3 is 15 residues. Germline V gene lookup returns CDR1 DFQATT and CDR2 SNEGSKA (reference sequence). Trimming shortened V by 1 base and J by 2 bases, and 15 bases separated the two germline ends. Details on this clonotype: What it binds is not known.

Everyone who gave samples was a healthy Caucasian. TCRdb re-called the 5' RACE reads with MiXCR, one entry per CDR3 protein. This sample has 1.5 million to 2 million distinct CDR3 sequences; more than 30% occur once, and the top ten carry around 0.3%. The chain links TRBV20-1 to TRBJ2-7; D ambiguous. The sample comprised cord blood. This sequence was found in a newborn girl in good health. The DNA for the CDR3 is TGCAGTGCTAGAGGCCGCGACTCTAACGCCTACGAGCAGTACTTC. Translating it yields CSARGRDSNAYEQYF.